This record looks at one T cell receptor beta chain sequence and its context. Its matching antigen is unknown. The data are from a study of cytomegalovirus exposure and HLA in healthy donors. Study-level findings and limits: For most TCR beta V segments, an earlier analysis put the productive rate at about 87% or about 30% of the time. Among immune exposure information, only CMV serostatus was available. When analyzed later, a missense DCLRE1C variant was found to be linked to TCR beta V- and J-gene trimming. Later, an analysis found that common viral pathogens appeared to be linked with several of the most significant clusters.

In germline, CDR1 is SQVTM, CDR2 ANQGSEA. The CDR3 covers 15 residues. Deletions cut 6 bases from V and 6 bases from J, with 21 bases between. 13 Jbeta primers and 60 Vbeta primers were used for the PCR. Using immunoSEQ multiplex PCR, the repertoire was profiled, and TCRdb retains in-frame clones only, with some absent. The repertoire holds 75,000 to 100,000 clones, with about 74% as singletons. The sequence came from a male donor in good health and CMV-seronegative. Sequenced sample: PBMCs. The rearrangement joins TRBV29-1 to TRBJ2-1, with D possibly being TRBD2 (5 bases). The chain's CDR3 is CSVDGWLADTNEQFF. As DNA, the CDR3 is TGCAGCGTCGACGGGTGGCTAGCCGATACCAATGAGCAGTTCTTC.